This T cell receptor (beta chain) is drawn from a study of Ad26.COV2.S vaccination and SARS-CoV-2 variants. On the study more broadly: Ad26.COV2.S was injected intramuscularly once or twice, 56 days apart. Study results and limitations: From the TCR breadth and depth analyses, total T cell responses may have been underestimated.

The germline V and J ends were trimmed by 0 bases and 1 base, with 5 bases remaining between them. Per germline, CDR1 SGHAT and CDR2 FQNNGV. CDR3 length: 14 amino acids. In regard to this clone: Its specificity is unknown.

Treatment of the sample: around 19 received Ad26.COV2.S at low or high dose, single or two shots; roughly five received placebo; per-sample allocation not given. Sampling occurred on day 63 after the first vaccine or placebo injection. In the vaccine, an Ad26 vector expressed the SARS-CoV-2 spike of the Wuhan strain. The protocol was immunoSEQ multiplex PCR, while the TCRdb copy is restricted to in-frame clones and leaves out a portion. The repertoire has some 520,000 clones, approximately 90% of them found once; the top ten carry about 13%. The receptor was derived from a person between 18 and 65 years old who received the Ad26.COV2.S COVID-19 vaccine or a placebo. The sample consisted of peripheral blood, taken in a trial of Ad26.COV2.S vaccine versus placebo. The chain employs TRBV11-2 and TRBJ2-3; D call uncertain. In nucleotides, the CDR3 is TGTGCCAGCAGCTTAGAGGTACGCACAGATACGCAGTATTTT. Translating gives CASSLEVRTDTQYF.